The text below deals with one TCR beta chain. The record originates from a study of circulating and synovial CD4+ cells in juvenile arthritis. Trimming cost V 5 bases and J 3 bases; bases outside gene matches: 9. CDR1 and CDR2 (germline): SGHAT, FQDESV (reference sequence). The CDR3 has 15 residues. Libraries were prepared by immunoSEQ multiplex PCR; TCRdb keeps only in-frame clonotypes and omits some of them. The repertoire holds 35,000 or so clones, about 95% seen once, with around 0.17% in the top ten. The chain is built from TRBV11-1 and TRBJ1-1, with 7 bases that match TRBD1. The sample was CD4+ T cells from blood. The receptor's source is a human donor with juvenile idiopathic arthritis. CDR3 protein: CASSPRTGWDTEAFF. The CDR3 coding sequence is TGTGCCAGCAGCCCCAGGACAGGATGGGACACTGAAGCTTTCTTT.